These T cell receptor beta chains were read from a single sample in a study of blood T cell repertoires in COVID-19. The repertoire was sequenced with immunoSEQ multiplex PCR; TCRdb's copy has only in-frame clones and lacks some. The sample has approximately 250,000 clones, over 70% seen once. The material sequenced was PBMCs or T cells enriched from blood (not recorded which). Receptors originate from a woman in her 40s who had been exposed to COVID-19. CDR3s include the opening cysteine and the closing phenylalanine or tryptophan. A D gene is named only where the DNA matches it firmly. Clone size is shown for a subset of rows, as once, few, many or a class of expanded clone.

cdr3_aa	cdr3_nt	clone_size	v_call	j_call	d_call
CAWSPRWLAGGPPYEQYF	TGTGCCTGGAGCCCACGGTGGCTAGCGGGGGGGCCCCCCTACGAGCAGTACTTC	.	TRBV30	TRBJ2-7	TRBD2
CASSNLRSYEQYF	TGTGCCAGCAGCAACCTGAGGTCCTACGAGCAGTACTTC	.	TRBV28	TRBJ2-7	.
CASSSNRDKAFF	TGTGCCAGCAGCTCCAATAGGGACAAAGCTTTCTTT	.	TRBV11-1	TRBJ1-1	.
CASSYRTGGAGGELFF	TGTGCCAGCAGTTATAGGACAGGGGGCGCGGGCGGGGAGCTGTTTTTT	.	TRBV6-5	TRBJ2-2	TRBD1
CASSVTGGGRYTF	TGTGCCAGCAGCGTCACAGGAGGAGGGCGGTACACCTTC	.	TRBV9	TRBJ1-2	.
CASSLADPQGEQYF	TGTGCCAGCAGCTTAGCTGATCCCCAGGGGGAGCAGTACTTC	.	TRBV5-4	TRBJ2-7	.
CASSQDPRDTEAFF	TGCGCCAGCAGCCAAGATCCCCGAGACACTGAAGCTTTCTTT	.	TRBV4-1	TRBJ1-1	.
CASSLGGDTQYF	TGTGCCAGCAGCTTGGGAGGAGATACGCAGTATTTT	.	TRBV5-4	TRBJ2-3	.
CASSPNTILAGGTVSYNEQFF	TGTGCCAGCAGCCCGAACACAATACTAGCGGGAGGGACGGTGTCCTACAATGAGCAGTTCTTC	.	TRBV9	TRBJ2-1	TRBD2
CASSLGLAGTDTQYF	TGTGCCAGCAGTCTAGGACTAGCGGGAACAGATACGCAGTATTTT	.	TRBV6-2/TRBV6-3	TRBJ2-3	TRBD2
CASRLQGAFAYEQYF	TGTGCCAGCAGGTTACAGGGGGCCTTCGCCTACGAGCAGTACTTC	.	TRBV5-6	TRBJ2-7	TRBD1
CASRPKWDRGIEAFF	TGTGCCAGCAGACCCAAATGGGACAGGGGGATTGAAGCTTTCTTT	.	TRBV7-9	TRBJ1-1	TRBD1
CASSSPGQVTDTQYF	TGTGCCAGCAGTTCCCCTGGGCAAGTCACAGATACGCAGTATTTT	.	TRBV28	TRBJ2-3	.
CASSLWSGTGLPNGYTF	TGTGCCAGCAGCTTATGGTCCGGGACTGGTCTCCCGAATGGCTACACCTTC	.	TRBV7-9	TRBJ1-2	.
CASSVRRGQANEKLFF	TGTGCCAGCAGCGTCAGGAGGGGGCAGGCTAATGAAAAACTGTTTTTT	.	TRBV3-1/TRBV3-2	TRBJ1-4	TRBD1
CASSQGRSAGGTGELFF	TGTGCCAGCAGCCAGGGGCGTTCGGCAGGGGGCACCGGGGAGCTGTTTTTT	.	TRBV5-1	TRBJ2-2	TRBD1
CASSDRVGAFF	TGTGCCAGCAGTGACAGGGTAGGGGCTTTCTTT	.	TRBV27	TRBJ1-1	TRBD1
CASSRTGYGFYEQYF	TGTGCCAGCAGTCGAACAGGTTACGGGTTCTACGAGCAGTACTTC	.	TRBV5-4	TRBJ2-7	.
CATSSLLVSVYNEQFF	TGTGCCACCAGCAGCCTACTAGTTTCAGTCTACAATGAGCAGTTCTTC	.	TRBV15	TRBJ2-1	.
CAWSVKYRTMNTEAFF	TGTGCCTGGAGTGTTAAATACAGGACCATGAACACTGAAGCTTTCTTT	.	TRBV30	TRBJ1-1	.
CASLMRLGTEAFF	TGTGCCAGCTTAATGCGACTAGGGACTGAAGCTTTCTTT	.	TRBV12-3/TRBV12-4	TRBJ1-1	.
CASSFHRNYNQPQHF	TGTGCCAGCAGTTTCCACAGGAATTACAATCAGCCCCAGCATTTT	.	TRBV27	TRBJ1-5	.
CASSVSTSAQETQYF	TGTGCCAGCAGCGTATCAACTAGCGCCCAAGAGACCCAGTACTTC	.	TRBV5-4	TRBJ2-5	TRBD2
CASTNGEGGRKLFF	TGTGCCAGCACCAACGGGGAGGGAGGGCGGAAACTGTTTTTT	.	TRBV6-5	TRBJ1-4	.
CASSIRSPGSPNYGYTF	TGTGCCAGTAGTATTAGATCCCCAGGGTCCCCTAACTATGGCTACACCTTC	.	TRBV19	TRBJ1-2	.
CASSTREGPTGELFF	TGTGCCAGCAGCACCCGGGAGGGCCCCACCGGGGAGCTGTTTTTT	.	TRBV11-3	TRBJ2-2	TRBD2
CASSQGRRVAPPFF	TGTGCCAGCAGCCAAGGACGTCGGGTAGCTCCCCCGTTCTTC	.	TRBV3-1/TRBV3-2	TRBJ2-1	.
CASSLGSNPTEAFF	TGTGCCAGCAGCTTAGGGTCAAATCCCACTGAAGCTTTCTTT	.	TRBV13	TRBJ1-1	.
CASSEGPLNYEQYF	TGTGCCAGCAGCGAGGGCCCCCTAAACTACGAGCAGTACTTC	.	TRBV11-2	TRBJ2-7	.
CASSLAGATNNEQFF	TGTGCCAGCAGCCTGGCGGGAGCAACAAACAATGAGCAGTTCTTC	once	TRBV19	TRBJ2-1	TRBD2
CASSLDWDRPRDTEAFF	TGTGCCAGCAGCTTAGATTGGGACAGGCCAAGGGACACTGAAGCTTTCTTT	few	TRBV7-9	TRBJ1-1	TRBD1
CANTRGTLYTF	TGTGCCAACACTAGGGGGACCCTCTACACCTTC	.	TRBV6-5	TRBJ1-2	.
CASSLPPGSGYGYTF	TGTGCCAGCAGTTTACCGCCAGGTTCCGGCTATGGCTACACCTTC	once	TRBV28	TRBJ1-2	.
CASSRDSAFEQYF	TGTGCCAGCAGCCGGGACAGCGCCTTCGAGCAGTACTTC	.	TRBV28	TRBJ2-7	TRBD1
CASTSGSSYNEQFF	TGCGCCAGCACCAGCGGGAGCTCCTACAATGAGCAGTTCTTC	.	TRBV5-1	TRBJ2-1	TRBD2
CSVKTGAISYEQYF	TGCAGCGTTAAGACAGGGGCCATATCCTACGAGCAGTACTTC	.	TRBV29-1	TRBJ2-7	TRBD1
CASSGYRMNTEAFF	TGTGCCAGCAGCGGGTACAGGATGAACACTGAAGCTTTCTTT	.	TRBV13	TRBJ1-1	.
CASSQVAGLNYGYTF	TGTGCCAGCAGCCAAGTCGCAGGCTTAAACTATGGCTACACCTTC	.	TRBV4-2	TRBJ1-2	.